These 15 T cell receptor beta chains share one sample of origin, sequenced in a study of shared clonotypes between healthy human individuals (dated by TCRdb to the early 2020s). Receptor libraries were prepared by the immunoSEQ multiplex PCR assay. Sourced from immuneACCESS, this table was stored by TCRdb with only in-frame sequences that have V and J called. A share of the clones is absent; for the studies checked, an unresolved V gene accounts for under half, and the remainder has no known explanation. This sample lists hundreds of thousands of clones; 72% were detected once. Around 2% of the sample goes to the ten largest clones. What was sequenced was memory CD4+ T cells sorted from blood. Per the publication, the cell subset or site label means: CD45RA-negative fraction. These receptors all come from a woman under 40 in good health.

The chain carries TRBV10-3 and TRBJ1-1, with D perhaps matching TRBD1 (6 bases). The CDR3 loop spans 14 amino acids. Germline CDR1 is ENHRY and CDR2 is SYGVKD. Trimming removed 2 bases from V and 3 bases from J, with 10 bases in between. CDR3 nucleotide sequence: TGTGCCATCAGTGAGGGACAGAGCTACACTGAAGCTTTCTTT. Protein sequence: CAISEGQSYTEAFF.

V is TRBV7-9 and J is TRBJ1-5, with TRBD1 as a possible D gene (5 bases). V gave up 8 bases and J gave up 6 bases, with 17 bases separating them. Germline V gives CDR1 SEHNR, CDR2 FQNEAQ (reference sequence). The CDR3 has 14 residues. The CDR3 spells CASAPGADFQPQHF. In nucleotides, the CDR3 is TGTGCCAGCGCTCCCGGGGCTGATTTTCAGCCCCAGCATTTT.

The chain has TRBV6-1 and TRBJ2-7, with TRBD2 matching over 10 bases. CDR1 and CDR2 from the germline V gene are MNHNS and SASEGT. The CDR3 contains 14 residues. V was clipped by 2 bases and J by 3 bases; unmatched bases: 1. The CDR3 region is CASSELAGGYEQYF. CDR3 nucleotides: TGTGCCAGCAGTGAATTAGCGGGAGGCTACGAGCAGTACTTC.

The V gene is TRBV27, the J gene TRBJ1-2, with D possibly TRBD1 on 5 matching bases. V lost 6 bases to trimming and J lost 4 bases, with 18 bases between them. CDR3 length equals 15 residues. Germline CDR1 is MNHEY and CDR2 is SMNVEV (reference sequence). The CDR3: CASRPEGYQIYGYTF. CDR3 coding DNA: TGTGCCAGCAGACCAGAGGGGTATCAAATCTATGGCTACACCTTC.

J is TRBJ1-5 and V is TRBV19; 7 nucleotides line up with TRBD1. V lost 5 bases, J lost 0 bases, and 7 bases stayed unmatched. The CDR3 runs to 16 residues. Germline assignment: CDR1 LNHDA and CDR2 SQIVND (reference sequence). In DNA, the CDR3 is TGTGCCAGTAGTCATAGACAGGGCTATAGCAATCAGCCCCAGCATTTT. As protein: CASSHRQGYSNQPQHF. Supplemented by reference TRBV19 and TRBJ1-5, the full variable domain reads DGGITQSPKYLFRKEGQNVTLSCEQNLNHDAMYWYRQDPGQGLRLIYYSQIVNDFQKGDIAEGYSVSREKKESFPLTVTSAQKNPTAFYLCASSHRQGYSNQPQHFGDGTRLSIL.

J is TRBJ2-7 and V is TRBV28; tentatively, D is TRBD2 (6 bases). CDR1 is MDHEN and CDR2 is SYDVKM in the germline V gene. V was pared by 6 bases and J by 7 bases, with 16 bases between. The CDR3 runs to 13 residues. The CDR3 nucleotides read TGTGCCAGCAGACCGGACTATCTCAAGGAGCAGTACTTC. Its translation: CASRPDYLKEQYF.

The DNA for the CDR3 is TGTGCCAGTAGTAGCCCCGGGACAAACTATGGCTACACCTTC. It translates to CASSSPGTNYGYTF. V gene TRBV19 combines with J gene TRBJ1-2; tentatively, D is TRBD1 (6 bases). Germline assignment: CDR1 LNHDA and CDR2 SQIVND (reference sequence). This CDR3 has 14 residues. V lost 4 bases and J 2 bases, leaving 11 bases between the germline ends.

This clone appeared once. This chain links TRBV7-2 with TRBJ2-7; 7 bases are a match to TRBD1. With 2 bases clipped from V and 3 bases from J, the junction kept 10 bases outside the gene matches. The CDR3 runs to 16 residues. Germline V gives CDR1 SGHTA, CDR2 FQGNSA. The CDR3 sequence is CASSLMRTGRGYEQYF. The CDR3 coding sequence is TGTGCCAGCAGCTTAATGAGGACAGGTCGAGGCTACGAGCAGTACTTC.

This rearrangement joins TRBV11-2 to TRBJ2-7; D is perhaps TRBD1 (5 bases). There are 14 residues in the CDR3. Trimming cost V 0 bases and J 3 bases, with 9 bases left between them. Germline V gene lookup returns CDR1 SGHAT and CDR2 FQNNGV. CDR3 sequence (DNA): TGTGCCAGCAGCTTAGAGTCTAGGGGCTACGAGCAGTACTTC. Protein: CASSLESRGYEQYF.

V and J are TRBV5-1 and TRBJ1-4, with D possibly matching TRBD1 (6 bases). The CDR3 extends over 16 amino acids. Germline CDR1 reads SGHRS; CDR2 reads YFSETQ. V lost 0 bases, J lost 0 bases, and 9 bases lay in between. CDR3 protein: CASSLGRGATNEKLFF. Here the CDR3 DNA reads TGCGCCAGCAGCTTGGGAAGGGGGGCAACTAATGAAAAACTGTTTTTT.

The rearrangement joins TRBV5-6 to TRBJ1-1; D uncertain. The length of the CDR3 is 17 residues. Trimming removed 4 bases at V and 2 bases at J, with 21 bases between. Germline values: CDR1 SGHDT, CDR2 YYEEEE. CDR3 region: CASSQLGLGNRNTEAFF. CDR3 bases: TGTGCCAGCAGCCAGCTTGGGTTGGGTAATAGAAACACTGAAGCTTTCTTT.

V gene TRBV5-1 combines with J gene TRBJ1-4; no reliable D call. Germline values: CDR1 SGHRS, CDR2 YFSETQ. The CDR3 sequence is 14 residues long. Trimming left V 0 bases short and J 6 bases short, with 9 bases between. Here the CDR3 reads CASSLAEPDEKLFF. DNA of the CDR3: TGCGCCAGCAGCTTGGCCGAGCCGGATGAAAAACTGTTTTTT. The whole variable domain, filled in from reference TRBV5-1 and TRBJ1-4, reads KAGVTQTPRYLIKTRGQQVTLSCSPISGHRSVSWYQQTPGQGLQFLFEYFSETQRNKGNFPGRFSGRQFSNSRSEMNVSTLELGDSALYLCASSLAEPDEKLFFGSGTQLSVL.

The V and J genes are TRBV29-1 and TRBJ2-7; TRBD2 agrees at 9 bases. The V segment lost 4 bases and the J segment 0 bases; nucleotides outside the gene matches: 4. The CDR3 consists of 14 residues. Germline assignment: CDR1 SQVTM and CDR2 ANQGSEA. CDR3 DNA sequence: TGCAGCGTTGGACTAGCGGTAAACTCCTACGAGCAGTACTTC. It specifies CSVGLAVNSYEQYF.

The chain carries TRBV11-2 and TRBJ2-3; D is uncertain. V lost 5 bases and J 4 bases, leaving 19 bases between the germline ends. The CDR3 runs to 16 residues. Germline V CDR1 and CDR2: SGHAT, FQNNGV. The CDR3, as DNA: TGTGCCAGCAGCCTACTCAAGGATTCAAAGGCAGATACGCAGTATTTT. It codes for CASSLLKDSKADTQYF. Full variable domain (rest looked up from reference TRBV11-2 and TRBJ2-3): EAGVAQSPRYKIIEKRQSVAFWCNPISGHATLYWYQQILGQGPKLLIQFQNNGVVDDSQLPKDRFSAERLKGVDSTLKIQPAKLEDSAVYLCASSLLKDSKADTQYFGPGTRLTVL.

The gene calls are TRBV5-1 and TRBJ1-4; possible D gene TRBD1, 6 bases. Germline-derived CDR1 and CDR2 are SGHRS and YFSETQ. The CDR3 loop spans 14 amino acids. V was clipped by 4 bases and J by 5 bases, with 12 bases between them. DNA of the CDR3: TGCGCCAGCAGCCCGGACAGCCAGAATGAAAAACTGTTTTTT. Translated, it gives CASSPDSQNEKLFF.